The T cell receptor (beta chain) under discussion was sequenced for a study of CD8 T cells in ankylosing spondylitis. General study results and limits: A motif in TCR beta, a set of eight highly homologous variants, appeared characteristic of ankylosing spondylitis blood.

TCRdb ran MiXCR on the 5' RACE reads and lists one entry per CDR3 protein. The table records 450,000 or so distinct CDR3 sequences, roughly a quarter of them present only once. With regard to this clonotype: Its antigen is not identified.

The sequence derives from a male donor with ankylosing spondylitis. Specimen: blood, either unsorted or a sorted T cell fraction (not recorded which).

The CDR3 loop reads CSVVFGTSGPQETQYF. The CDR3 DNA follows: TGCAGCGTGGTCTTCGGGACTAGCGGGCCCCAAGAGACCCAGTACTTC. The gene calls are TRBV29-1 and TRBJ2-5; 12 positions agree with TRBD2. V was clipped by 6 bases and J by 1 base; unmatched bases: 9. In germline, CDR1 is SQVTM, CDR2 ANQGSEA. The CDR3 consists of 16 residues.